Sequencing of this T cell receptor (beta chain) was carried out in a study of blood T cells in healthy people across ages. At the level of the study: Per every two T cells, about one barcoded beta molecule was captured by template switching.

Next came a second PCR, run for about 6 to 11 cycles, which used a sample-barcoded 5' primer along with a J-beta primer mix. TCRdb fed the 5' RACE reads into MiXCR, producing one record per CDR3 protein. The sample includes approximately 730,000 distinct CDR3 sequences, less than 70% of them seen just once. V dropped 6 bases and J dropped 4; count of bases not matched to a gene: 10. The germline gives CDR1 DFQATT, CDR2 SNEGSKA (reference sequence). The CDR3 is made up of 15 amino acids. The sequenced sample consisted of blood. V usage is TRBV20-1 and J usage is TRBJ2-1; 9 bases fit TRBD1. This sequence was found in a man older than 75 in good health. CDR3 region: CSALPGDRAYNEQFF. CDR3 nucleotide sequence: TGCAGTGCCCTCCCCGGGGACAGGGCTTACAATGAGCAGTTCTTC.